These 24 T cell receptor beta chains were sequenced from one sample in a study of T cells after yellow fever vaccination. MiXCR, run by TCRdb on the 5' RACE reads, gives a single entry per CDR3 protein. The top ten hold approximately 15% of the sample, which has about 550,000 distinct CDR3 sequences, roughly a fifth seen once. The source material was PBMCs, sampled 15 days after the yellow fever booster vaccination. The receptors were gathered from a man aged 30 to 39 who received the YFV17D yellow fever vaccine.

V is TRBV5-1 and J is TRBJ2-7; 9 nucleotides match TRBD1. Looked up from germline, CDR1 is SGHRS and CDR2 is YFSETQ. Trimming took 4 bases from V and 1 from J; bases not matched to a gene: 9. The CDR3 is made up of 16 amino acids. The CDR3 here is CASSPAKGQGSYEQYF. For the CDR3, the DNA is TGCGCCAGCAGCCCAGCTAAAGGACAGGGGTCCTACGAGCAGTACTTC.

Concerning this clonotype itself: A read error may account for a junction end that differs from germline. The rearrangement links TRBV7-9 to TRBJ2-5; D ambiguous. The CDR3 has 15 residues. The germline gives CDR1 SEHNR, CDR2 FQNEAQ (reference sequence). The CDR3 sequence is CASSLAPESPGAQHF. CDR3 coding DNA: TGTGCCAGCAGCTTAGCTCCGGAGTCTCCCGGAGCCCAGCACTTC.

The V call is TRBV12-3 or TRBV12-4, the J call TRBJ2-7; D perhaps matches TRBD1 (8 bases). Trimming stripped 5 bases from V and 7 bases from J, with 21 bases between. The length of the CDR3 is 15 residues. Here the CDR3 DNA reads TGTGCCAGCAGTCGAATAACAGGGGGAGGGGGTGAGCAGTACTTC. Translated: CASSRITGGGGEQYF.

This clonotype was observed a single time. This chain uses TRBV5-1 with TRBJ2-3, with 11 bases matching TRBD1. The CDR3 runs to 15 residues. Trimming cost V 6 bases and J 4 bases; bases outside gene matches: 7. The germline V gene has CDR1 SGHRS and CDR2 YFSETQ. The CDR3 region is CASTWGTGGSDTQYF. The CDR3 DNA is TGCGCCAGCACCTGGGGGACAGGGGGTTCAGATACGCAGTATTTT.

This chain uses TRBV5-1 with TRBJ2-7; D tentatively fits TRBD1 or TRBD2 (5 bases each). V lost 4 bases and J lost 0, with 20 bases in between. Germline loops: CDR1 SGHRS, CDR2 YFSETQ. The CDR3 runs to 17 residues. The CDR3 region has the DNA TGCGCCAGCAGCCTAAAACCGACGGGACCTAGCTCCTACGAGCAGTACTTC. As protein: CASSLKPTGPSSYEQYF.

This clonotype showed up many times. The chain links TRBV3-1 to TRBJ2-1; 9 bases line up with TRBD1. The CDR3 has 15 amino acids. CDR1 is LGHDT, CDR2 YNNKEL, per germline (reference sequence). The junction had 8 bases not matched to a gene; V was cut back by 4 bases and J by 7 bases. As DNA, the CDR3 is TGTGCCAGCAGCCCACCGGGACAGGGAAAGAATGAGCAGTTCTTC. It specifies CASSPPGQGKNEQFF.

J is TRBJ2-3 and V is TRBV10-3; D uncertain. Trimming left V 7 bases short and J 1 base short, with 9 bases between. CDR1 and CDR2 (germline): ENHRY, SYGVKD. This CDR3 has 13 amino acids. The CDR3 here is CAIMHTGTDTQYF. The CDR3 DNA is TGTGCCATCATGCATACAGGCACAGATACGCAGTATTTT.

The chain recombines TRBV5-1 with TRBJ2-2; 8 nucleotides match TRBD2. Germline loops: CDR1 SGHRS, CDR2 YFSETQ. The trim removed 7 bases at V and 1 base at J, leaving 3 bases unmatched. This CDR3 is built from 14 residues. The CDR3 DNA reads TGCGCCAGCCAACTAGCGGTGAACACCGGGGAGCTGTTTTTT. Translated, it gives CASQLAVNTGELFF.

The V gene is TRBV5-6, the J gene TRBJ1-2; D might be TRBD1 (5 bases). This CDR3 is built from 14 residues. Trimming pared 4 bases from V and 0 bases from J, leaving 10 bases between. Germline loops: CDR1 SGHDT, CDR2 YYEEEE. CDR3 DNA sequence: TGTGCCAGCAGCCCCGGGGCAGCTAACTATGGCTACACCTTC. Translated: CASSPGAANYGYTF.

This chain links TRBV7-8 with TRBJ1-3; D possibly corresponds to TRBD1 (5 bases). CDR1 is SGHVS, CDR2 FQNEAQ, per germline. V was cut by 4 bases and J by 1 base, with 8 bases left in between. The CDR3 length is 14 residues. The DNA for the CDR3 is TGTGCCAGCAGCTATGGGACTTCTGGAAACACCATATATTTT. The encoded protein is CASSYGTSGNTIYF.

CDR3 DNA sequence: TGCGCCAGCAGCCAAGATACAGGGCGCCCTAATGAAAAACTGTTTTTT. It is translated as CASSQDTGRPNEKLFF. The chain joins TRBV4-3 to TRBJ1-4; a weak D match, TRBD1 (6 bases). This CDR3 contains 16 residues. V shed 0 bases and J shed 3 bases, with 11 bases lying between them. Germline CDR1 and CDR2: LGHNA and YSLEER.

This clonotype was seen only a few times. V and J are TRBV20-1 and TRBJ2-1; the D call may be TRBD1 or TRBD2 (5 bases each). V gave up 5 bases and J gave up 0 bases, with 14 bases separating them. Germline-derived CDR1 and CDR2 are DFQATT and SNEGSKA (reference sequence). The CDR3 consists of 15 residues. This chain's CDR3 is CSAVRDRISYNEQFF. The CDR3 DNA sequence: TGCAGTGCTGTTCGGGACCGAATCTCCTACAATGAGCAGTTCTTC.

The chain has TRBV18 and TRBJ2-2, with D possibly being TRBD1 (5 bases). CDR3 length: 15 residues. Germline CDR1 reads KGHSH; CDR2 reads LQKENI. The V end lost 7 bases, the J end lost 0 bases, and 12 bases lay between the germline ends. Here the CDR3 DNA reads TGTGCCAGCTTACAGGCGGCGTCGAACACCGGGGAGCTGTTTTTT. It is translated as CASLQAASNTGELFF.

The V call is TRBV4-3, the J call TRBJ2-7; D is undetermined. From germline, CDR1 is LGHNA and CDR2 YSLEER. V was clipped by 1 base and J by 0 bases, with 7 bases between them. This CDR3 spans 14 amino acids. CDR3 protein: CASSQGAVSYEQYF. CDR3 coding DNA: TGCGCCAGCAGCCAAGGGGCAGTCTCCTACGAGCAGTACTTC.

In its sample, this clonotype was seen many times. V is TRBV5-1 and J is TRBJ2-7; 11 positions agree with TRBD2. Germline V CDR1 and CDR2: SGHRS, YFSETQ. This CDR3 has 14 amino acids. V was pared by 5 bases and J by 0 bases, with 1 base of the junction left unmatched. This CDR3 reads CASRLAGGSYEQYF. The CDR3 region has the DNA TGCGCCAGCAGGCTAGCGGGAGGCTCCTACGAGCAGTACTTC.

CDR3 region: CASSLGASPQETQYF. The CDR3 DNA sequence: TGTGCCAGCAGCTTAGGCGCTAGCCCACAAGAGACCCAGTACTTC. V is TRBV7-8 and J is TRBJ2-5; perhaps TRBD2 as D (5 bases). The CDR3 covers 15 residues. V lost 1 base to trimming and J lost 2 bases, with 11 bases between them. CDR1 SGHVS and CDR2 FQNEAQ come from the germline V gene.

A few counts support this clonotype. The rearrangement joins TRBV15 to TRBJ2-2; either TRBD1 or TRBD2 may fit D (6 bases each). V was cut by 4 bases and J by 4 bases, with 19 bases left in between. The CDR3 runs to 17 residues. The V gene's germline CDR1 is LNHNV and CDR2 YYDKDF (reference sequence). The CDR3 DNA reads as TGTGCCACCAGCACCGACAGGCGGGACGATGTCACCGGGGAGCTGTTTTTT. Translating gives CATSTDRRDDVTGELFF.

The chain has TRBV4-3 and TRBJ2-1; perhaps TRBD2 as D (6 bases). The V end was cut by 1 base, the J end by 9 bases, with 16 bases between. CDR3 length: 15 amino acids. Germline V gives CDR1 LGHNA, CDR2 YSLEER. The CDR3 bases are TGCGCCAGCAGCCAAGTGGGGACTCAAAGGGGTGAGCAGTTCTTC. This encodes CASSQVGTQRGEQFF.

J is TRBJ2-1 and V is TRBV7-7; D perhaps matches TRBD2 (5 bases). Germline CDR1 reads SSHAT; CDR2 reads FNYEAQ (reference sequence). Trimming cost V 0 bases and J 2 bases, with 8 bases left between them. The CDR3 is 15 residues long. The CDR3 DNA follows: TGTGCCAGCAGCTTAGCAGCGGCCCCCTACAATGAGCAGTTCTTC. It yields the protein CASSLAAAPYNEQFF.

The chain has TRBV7-2 and TRBJ2-3; 9 nucleotides line up with TRBD1. The CDR3 consists of 15 residues. V dropped 3 bases and J dropped 4; count of bases not matched to a gene: 5. CDR1 is SGHTA, CDR2 FQGNSA, per germline. DNA for the CDR3: TGTGCCAGCAGCTTTTCGGACAGGGGCGCAGATACGCAGTATTTT. This codes for CASSFSDRGADTQYF.

This clonotype was counted only a few times. The rearrangement uses TRBV7-2 and TRBJ2-7; TRBD2 aligns across 7 bases. This CDR3 comprises 15 residues. Looked up from germline, CDR1 is SGHTA and CDR2 is FQGNSA. Trimming took 4 bases from V and 4 from J; bases not matched to a gene: 10. CDR3 sequence: CASSSSGGPQYEQYF. CDR3 sequence (DNA): TGTGCCAGCAGCTCCTCGGGAGGCCCCCAGTACGAGCAGTACTTC.

This sequence joins TRBV7-9 and TRBJ2-1; 7 positions agree with TRBD1. J lost 7 bases, V lost 3 bases, and 12 bases had no gene match. CDR3 length: 16 amino acids. The germline V gene encodes CDR1 SEHNR and CDR2 FQNEAQ (reference sequence). The CDR3: CASSFREQGQGNEQFF. The CDR3, as DNA: TGTGCCAGCAGCTTTAGAGAACAGGGGCAGGGGAATGAGCAGTTCTTC.

The chain employs TRBV21-1 and TRBJ2-5; TRBD1 is taken as the D call from the table, unchecked against the DNA. TRBV21-1 is given as a pseudogene. The CDR3 contains 18 residues. The CDR3 loop is CASSPSPKQGARRETQYF. The CDR3 DNA reads as TGTGCCAGCAGCCCCAGCCCCAAACAGGGGGCGCGTAGGGAGACCCAGTACTTC.

V is TRBV3-1 and J is TRBJ2-7; 10 nucleotides agree with TRBD1. Germline trimming cut 4 bases from V and 3 bases from J; bases unmatched to any gene: 9. Germline-derived CDR1 and CDR2 are LGHDT and YNNKEL (reference sequence). The CDR3 totals 16 residues. CDR3 nucleotides: TGTGCCAGCAGCCCAACTACCGGGACAGGGGACTACGAGCAGTACTTC. Residues: CASSPTTGTGDYEQYF.